Listed below are T cell receptor beta chains from one sample, sequenced in a study of cytotoxic CD8 clonotypes in ibrutinib-treated CLL. This table comes from immunoSEQ multiplex PCR, and its TCRdb copy is limited to in-frame clones, with some not included. The sample lists tens of thousands of clones, over 80% occurring once. Source: PBMCs, taken after 24 months of ibrutinib treatment. The receptors stem from a human donor with chronic lymphocytic leukemia. Each CDR3 is given with its conserved first and last residue. A D gene is named only where the DNA matches it firmly. Only part of the rows carry a size: once, few, many, or a class if the clone is expanded.

j_gene,abundance,v_gene,d_gene,CDR3nt,CDR3aa
TRBJ2-4,NA,TRBV6-5,NA,TGTGCCAGCAGTTACTCGGGGGGAACCCAAAACATTCAGTACTTC,CASSYSGGTQNIQYF
TRBJ1-1,NA,TRBV18,NA,TGTGCCAGCTCACCTCAGGTAGAGGGAACGATGAACACTGAAGCTTTCTTT,CASSPQVEGTMNTEAFF
TRBJ2-1,NA,TRBV25-1,NA,TGTGCCAGCAGTGGTGGAGGTGAGCAGTTCTTC,CASSGGGEQFF
TRBJ2-2,NA,TRBV5-4,TRBD2,TGTGCCAGCAGCCTGGGTCTAGCGGGAGGTTCCGGGGAGCTGTTTTTT,CASSLGLAGGSGELFF
TRBJ2-1,NA,TRBV5-4,TRBD2,TGTGCCAGCAGCGACCGGACTAGCGGGAGCCATGAGCAGTTCTTC,CASSDRTSGSHEQFF
TRBJ2-7,NA,TRBV7-3,NA,TGTGCCAGCAGCCCTGGACCCGGAACCCCCGAGCAGTACTTC,CASSPGPGTPEQYF
TRBJ2-3,NA,TRBV30,NA,TGTGCCTGGAGTTCTCTAGCGTATACGCAGTATTTT,CAWSSLAYTQYF
TRBJ2-5,NA,TRBV9,NA,TGTGCCAGCAGCGTGGGGGCCTTCGAGACCCAGTACTTC,CASSVGAFETQYF
TRBJ2-1,once,TRBV9,TRBD2,TGTGCCAGCAGCCCCATTAGCGGGAGCTACAATGAGCAGTTCTTC,CASSPISGSYNEQFF
TRBJ2-5,NA,TRBV5-1,NA,TGCGCCAGCAGCTTCCAAGAGACCCAGTACTTC,CASSFQETQYF
TRBJ2-5,NA,TRBV5-4,TRBD1,TGTGCCAGCAGCTTGTCCGGGACAGGGGATGGAGAGACCCAGTACTTC,CASSLSGTGDGETQYF
TRBJ1-1,NA,TRBV11-2,NA,TGTGCCAGCAGCTTAGAGGGATCCGGAGGGCCGGGGGCTTTCTTT,CASSLEGSGGPGAFF
TRBJ2-7,NA,TRBV6-6,TRBD2,TGTGCCAGCAGTTCCCTAGCGGGAGTAGGTGAGCAGTACTTC,CASSSLAGVGEQYF
TRBJ2-1,NA,TRBV4-2,TRBD2,TGTGCCAGCAGCCAAGTAAAAGCGGGAGGTCCCTACAATGAGCAGTTCTTC,CASSQVKAGGPYNEQFF
TRBJ1-1,NA,TRBV19,NA,TGTGCCAGTAGTATATCCGGGCTGAACACTGAAGCTTTCTTT,CASSISGLNTEAFF
TRBJ2-1,once,TRBV19,TRBD2,TGTGCCAGTAGAAAGGGACTAGCGGACGACAATGAGCAGTTCTTC,CASRKGLADDNEQFF